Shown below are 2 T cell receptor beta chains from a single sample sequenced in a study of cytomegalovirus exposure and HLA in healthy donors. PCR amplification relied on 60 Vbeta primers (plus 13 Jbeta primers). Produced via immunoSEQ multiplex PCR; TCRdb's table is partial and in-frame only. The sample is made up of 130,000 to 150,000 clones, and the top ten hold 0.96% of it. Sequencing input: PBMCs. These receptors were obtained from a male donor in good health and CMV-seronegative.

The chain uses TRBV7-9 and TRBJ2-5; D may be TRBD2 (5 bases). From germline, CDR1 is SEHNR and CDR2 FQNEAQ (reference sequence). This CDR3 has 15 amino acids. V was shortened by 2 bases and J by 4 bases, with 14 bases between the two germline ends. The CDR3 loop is CASSLREAVLETQYF. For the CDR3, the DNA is TGTGCCAGCAGCTTAAGAGAAGCGGTCCTAGAGACCCAGTACTTC.

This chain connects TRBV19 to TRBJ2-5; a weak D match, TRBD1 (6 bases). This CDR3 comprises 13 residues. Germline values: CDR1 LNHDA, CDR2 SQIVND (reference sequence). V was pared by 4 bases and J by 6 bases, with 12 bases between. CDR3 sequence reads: CASSTQGSQTQYF. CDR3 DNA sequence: TGTGCCAGTAGTACACAGGGCTCGCAGACCCAGTACTTC.